The rows below give T cell receptor beta chains drawn from one sample of a study of T cells after yellow fever vaccination. TCRdb called the 5' RACE reads again in MiXCR, with one record for every CDR3 protein. The sample shows some 160,000 distinct CDR3 sequences, approximately 9.9% of them seen only once. The sequencing here drew on CD8+ T cells sorted from PBMCs, taken 45 days after the yellow fever booster vaccination. The receptors come from a man aged 18 to 29 who received the YFV17D yellow fever vaccine. The CDR3 runs from the conserved cysteine through the conserved F or W. D genes are given only for firm matches. For some rows the clone size is stated as once, few or many, or as a class when expanded; others skip it.

once | - | TRBJ2-3 | TRBV6-2/TRBV6-3 | CASSFHVALDTQYF | TGTGCCAGCAGTTTCCACGTGGCCCTTGATACGCAGTATTTT
- | - | TRBJ2-2 | TRBV7-9 | CASSLNVQGHTGELFF | TGTGCCAGCAGCTTGAATGTTCAGGGTCACACCGGGGAGCTGTTTTTT
- | TRBD1 | TRBJ1-2 | TRBV6-6 | CASSSGDRGYGYTF | TGTGCCAGCAGTTCCGGGGACAGGGGCTATGGCTACACCTTC
many | - | TRBJ2-2 | TRBV4-3 | CASSQDRRTGANTGELFF | TGCGCCAGCAGCCAAGATAGAAGGACGGGGGCGAACACCGGGGAGCTGTTTTTT
few | - | TRBJ2-1 | TRBV7-9 | CASSLPVEGSSTNSYNEQFF | TGTGCCAGCAGCTTGCCCGTCGAAGGTTCGTCTACAAACTCCTACAATGAGCAGTTCTTC
few | - | TRBJ2-7 | TRBV11-2 | CASSPQSYEQYF | TGTGCCAGCAGCCCGCAGTCATACGAGCAGTACTTC
- | - | TRBJ1-5 | TRBV6-5 | CASSPYSWNQPQHF | TGTGCCAGCAGTCCTTACAGCTGGAATCAGCCCCAGCATTTT
- | TRBD2 | TRBJ2-3 | TRBV4-1 | CASSQTPLGGSDTQYF | TGCGCCAGCAGCCAAACCCCCCTGGGGGGGTCGGATACGCAGTATTTT
- | - | TRBJ1-1 | TRBV11-2 | CASSLRPSNTEAFF | TGTGCCAGCAGCTTACGGCCCTCGAACACTGAAGCTTTCTTT
many | - | TRBJ2-5 | TRBV5-1 | CASSLDPGQKGETQYF | TGCGCCAGCAGCTTGGATCCCGGCCAGAAGGGAGAGACCCAGTACTTC
many | TRBD1 | TRBJ2-5 | TRBV4-3 | CASSQDRIQETQYF | TGCGCCAGCAGCCAGGACAGGATACAAGAGACCCAGTACTTC
- | - | TRBJ2-2 | TRBV10-3 | CAIRRESGELFF | TGTGCCATCAGGAGGGAATCCGGGGAGCTGTTTTTT
few | TRBD1 | TRBJ2-2 | TRBV20-1 | CSTTRQGDTGELFF | TGCAGTACTACCCGACAGGGAGACACCGGGGAGCTGTTTTTT
- | - | TRBJ2-1 | TRBV24-1 | CATSGPADNEQFF | TGTGCCACCAGTGGCCCGGCGGACAATGAGCAGTTCTTC
few | TRBD1 | TRBJ1-5 | TRBV4-1 | CASSQDQTGVRSNQPQHF | TGCGCCAGCAGCCAAGATCAAACAGGGGTTCGAAGTAATCAGCCCCAGCATTTT
- | - | TRBJ2-7 | TRBV7-2 | CASSLGGQLEQYF | TGTGCCAGCAGCTTGGGGGGACAGCTCGAGCAGTACTTC
few | - | TRBJ1-2 | TRBV5-1 | CASSLYGGDGYTF | TGCGCCAGCAGCTTATATGGTGGGGACGGCTACACCTTC
- | TRBD1 | TRBJ2-1 | TRBV12-3/TRBV12-4 | CASTGVDRNEQFF | TGTGCCAGTACAGGGGTAGACAGGAATGAGCAGTTCTTC
- | TRBD2 | TRBJ2-1 | TRBV3-1 | CASSQLLGATSGGAHEQFF | TGTGCCAGCAGCCAATTACTCGGGGCCACTAGCGGGGGGGCCCATGAGCAGTTCTTC
few | - | TRBJ2-5 | TRBV6-2/TRBV6-3 | CASSSGGRETQYF | TGTGCCAGCAGCTCCGGGGGGCGGGAGACCCAGTACTTC
few | - | TRBJ2-2 | TRBV7-6 | CASSVGSGELFF | TGTGCCAGCAGCGTCGGGAGCGGGGAGCTGTTTTTT
- | TRBD1 | TRBJ2-3 | TRBV20-1 | CRELDRAVSDTQYF | TGCAGAGAACTAGACAGGGCCGTATCTGATACGCAGTATTTT
- | TRBD1 | TRBJ1-5 | TRBV27 | CASSFSGTGNQPQHF | TGTGCCAGCAGTTTTTCCGGGACAGGGAATCAGCCCCAGCATTTT
many | TRBD1 | TRBJ1-2 | TRBV9 | CASSVTGTDTTNYGYTF | TGTGCCAGCAGCGTAACAGGGACAGACACGACTAACTATGGCTACACCTTC
- | - | TRBJ1-1 | TRBV29-1 | CSVDRARLNTEAFF | TGCAGCGTTGACAGGGCTCGGCTGAACACTGAAGCTTTCTTT
- | TRBD2 | TRBJ2-1 | TRBV4-3 | CASRGLEGNEQFF | TGCGCCAGCAGGGGACTAGAAGGCAATGAGCAGTTCTTC
- | TRBD1 | TRBJ2-3 | TRBV6-5 | CASSPGQGRRSDTQYF | TGTGCCAGCAGCCCAGGACAGGGGAGGCGGTCAGATACGCAGTATTTT
many | - | TRBJ2-2 | TRBV15 | CATSRDGNTGELFF | TGTGCCACCAGCAGAGATGGGAACACCGGGGAGCTGTTTTTT
once | TRBD2 | TRBJ2-3 | TRBV7-2 | CASSLPGPLAGGRYTQYF | TGTGCCAGCAGCTTACCCGGACCTCTAGCGGGGGGGCGCTATACGCAGTATTTT
few | - | TRBJ2-2 | TRBV27 | CASSETGSENTGELFF | TGTGCCAGCAGTGAAACAGGGTCGGAGAACACCGGGGAGCTGTTTTTT
few | TRBD1 | TRBJ1-2 | TRBV4-1 | CASSQAEGANYGYTF | TGCGCCAGCAGCCAAGCTGAGGGGGCGAACTATGGCTACACCTTC
- | - | TRBJ2-7 | TRBV6-2/TRBV6-3 | CASSYAPYEQYF | TGTGCCAGCAGTTACGCCCCCTACGAGCAGTACTTC
many | - | TRBJ2-1 | TRBV4-1 | CASSQAGRDFFNEQFF | TGCGCCAGCAGCCAAGCCGGCAGGGACTTCTTCAATGAGCAGTTCTTC
few | TRBD2 | TRBJ2-4 | TRBV9 | CASSSRLAGPADIQYF | TGTGCCAGCAGCTCCCGACTAGCGGGGCCAGCGGACATTCAGTACTTC
few | - | TRBJ2-6 | TRBV7-9 | CASSLFSSGANVLTF | TGTGCCAGCAGCTTATTCAGCTCTGGGGCCAACGTCCTGACTTTC
many | - | TRBJ2-1 | TRBV29-1 | CSVETGPSYNEQFF | TGCAGCGTGGAAACAGGGCCCTCCTACAATGAGCAGTTCTTC
few | TRBD1 | TRBJ2-7 | TRBV5-4 | CASSWGTGREQYF | TGTGCCAGCAGCTGGGGGACAGGGAGGGAGCAGTACTTC
- | - | TRBJ2-1 | TRBV28 | CASSLRESNNEQFF | TGTGCCAGCAGTTTACGAGAATCAAACAATGAGCAGTTCTTC
few | TRBD1 | TRBJ1-1 | TRBV5-8 | CASNNPTWTGGVLDTEAFF | TGTGCCAGCAACAACCCGACCTGGACAGGGGGCGTTTTAGACACTGAAGCTTTCTTT
- | TRBD1 | TRBJ2-7 | TRBV5-1 | CASSLGTGMREQYF | TGCGCCAGCAGCCTAGGGACAGGGATGAGAGAGCAGTACTTC
few | - | TRBJ1-1 | TRBV6-2/TRBV6-3 | CASSTLRGWNTEAFF | TGTGCCAGCAGTACCCTACGGGGGTGGAACACTGAAGCTTTCTTT
many | TRBD2 | TRBJ2-3 | TRBV12-3/TRBV12-4 | CASRPGTSDGADTQYF | TGTGCCAGCAGGCCCGGGACTAGCGATGGGGCAGATACGCAGTATTTT
- | - | TRBJ2-6 | TRBV20-1 | CSARDNYSGANVLTF | TGCAGTGCCCGGGACAATTACTCTGGGGCCAACGTCCTGACTTTC
- | - | TRBJ2-1 | TRBV9 | CASSVETGVYNEQFF | TGTGCCAGCAGCGTAGAAACCGGGGTCTACAATGAGCAGTTCTTC
- | - | TRBJ2-7 | TRBV13 | CASSLMEEQYF | TGTGCCAGCAGCTTAATGGAGGAGCAGTACTTC
- | - | TRBJ2-3 | TRBV7-6 | CASSPEEGYRGTDTQYF | TGTGCCAGCAGCCCCGAGGAGGGGTATAGGGGAACAGATACGCAGTATTTT
few | TRBD2 | TRBJ2-3 | TRBV28 | CASSPPTSGANTDTQYF | TGTGCCAGCAGTCCCCCGACTAGCGGGGCGAACACAGATACGCAGTATTTT
few | - | TRBJ2-3 | TRBV5-4 | CASSLSAGLLDTQYF | TGTGCCAGCAGCTTGTCTGCGGGGCTTCTAGATACGCAGTATTTT
few | - | TRBJ2-3 | TRBV4-3 | CASSQVPPGGGGTTDTQYF | TGCGCCAGCAGCCAAGTACCCCCCGGAGGAGGGGGGACCACAGATACGCAGTATTTT
few | - | TRBJ1-1 | TRBV5-5 | CASNPMRGNTEAFF | TGTGCCAGCAACCCGATGCGGGGGAACACTGAAGCTTTCTTT
many | - | TRBJ2-2 | TRBV2 | CASSRRREAGELFF | TGTGCCAGCTCCCGGCGACGCGAAGCCGGGGAGCTGTTTTTT